This TCR beta chain is from a study of T-cell reconstitution after alpha-beta-depleted transplantation in children. Molecular barcoding with unique molecular identifiers was used for the TCRbeta library. One entry per CDR3 protein, called by TCRdb with MiXCR from the PCR reads. The sample gives hundreds of thousands of distinct CDR3 sequences, approximately 15% of which show up once; 0.85% to 1.3% is in the top ten. This clonotype has ten or more counts. The V segment lost 3 bases and the J segment 10 bases; nucleotides outside the gene matches: 7. CDR3 length: 14 amino acids. The rearrangement joins TRBV12-3 or TRBV12-4 to TRBJ2-2; 8 nucleotides line up with TRBD1. The material sequenced was PBMCs from the stem cell graft donor, taken from the stem cell graft. This TCR was recovered from a human donor who donated a stem cell graft to a child with acute myeloid leukemia. The DNA of the CDR3 is TGTGCCAGCAGTTTCCACCGGACAGGGAAGGAGCTGTTTTTT. It specifies CASSFHRTGKELFF.